The following is a T cell receptor beta chain sequence with its context. This sample stems from a study of technical replicates of blood from several donors. Germline CDR1 LNHDA, CDR2 SQIVND (reference sequence). This CDR3 comprises 15 residues. V was clipped by 3 bases and J by 4 bases, with 14 bases between them. Measured with immunoSEQ multiplex PCR; TCRdb has only the in-frame clones, and not every one. The sample records approximately 87,000 clones, about nine tenths being singletons. This sequence joins TRBV19 and TRBJ2-3; D gene unclear. Sequencing used T cells isolated from PBMCs. The TCR sequence derives from a human donor in good health. Some clones in this sample may be carry-over from other donors' samples. The CDR3 protein is CASSMVSARADTQYF. In nucleotides, the CDR3 is TGTGCCAGTAGTATGGTTTCCGCTCGGGCAGATACGCAGTATTTT.